Below are 8 T cell receptor beta chains sequenced from a single sample in a study of glioma-infiltrating T cells after dendritic cell vaccination. As for time point: after dendritic cell vaccination, including at tumor progression/relapse. This table comes from immunoSEQ multiplex PCR, and its TCRdb copy is limited to in-frame clones, with some not included. The sample has approximately 93,000 clones, approximately 81% seen once. Sequences were derived from blood, sampled after dendritic cell vaccination. These TCRs come from a human donor with glioblastoma.

The CDR3 protein is CASTLDGNEKLFF. The CDR3 DNA reads as TGTGCCAGCACCCTAGATGGTAATGAAAAACTGTTTTTT. This chain joins TRBV6-1 and TRBJ1-4; D is uncertain. Between the trimmed V and J ends, which lost 7 bases and 4 bases, there was a span of 10 bases. Germline V gives CDR1 MNHNS, CDR2 SASEGT. The CDR3 is made up of 13 amino acids.

This clone appeared a single time. V is TRBV18 and J is TRBJ1-1; 8 nucleotides line up with TRBD1. The V and J ends lost 1 base and 4 bases, in that order; junction bases with no gene match: 11. The germline CDR1 and CDR2 sequences are KGHSH and LQKENI. This CDR3 region has 17 residues. The CDR3, as DNA: TGTGCCAGCTCACCACAGAGACAGACAGGGGCGGGCACTGAAGCTTTCTTT. This sequence encodes CASSPQRQTGAGTEAFF.

This clone has just a few counts. The chain recombines TRBV2 with TRBJ2-3; tentative D call: TRBD2 (6 bases). CDR3 size: 17 residues. V shed 0 bases and J shed 2 bases, with 15 bases lying between them. The V gene's germline CDR1 is SNHLY and CDR2 FYNNEI. The CDR3 reads CASSEAPLASLTDTQYF. The DNA for the CDR3 is TGTGCCAGCAGTGAAGCCCCCCTAGCGTCGCTCACAGATACGCAGTATTTT.

The V call is TRBV7-9, the J call TRBJ2-7; 7 bases fit TRBD1. Germline assignment: CDR1 SEHNR and CDR2 FQNEAQ (reference sequence). The length of the CDR3 is 13 residues. The V segment lost 5 bases and the J segment 5 bases; nucleotides outside the gene matches: 6. The DNA of the CDR3 is TGTGCCAGCAGCCACCCCACAGGGGACGAGCAGTACTTC. Protein: CASSHPTGDEQYF.

V and J are TRBV21-1 and TRBJ2-5; TRBD2 was called by the table and not checked on the DNA. TRBV21-1 counts as a pseudogene. The CDR3 spans 15 residues. The CDR3 reads CASLGSGELQETQYF. In nucleotides, the CDR3 is TGTGCCAGCCTCGGGAGCGGGGAGCTTCAAGAGACCCAGTACTTC.

The CDR3: CATSSRGPGGYTF. The CDR3 bases are TGTGCCACCAGCAGCAGGGGGCCCGGTGGCTACACCTTC. V and J are TRBV15 and TRBJ1-2; 8 bases map to TRBD1. This CDR3 spans 13 amino acids. J was trimmed by 7 bases and V by 3 bases; bases with no gene match: 4. Looked up from germline, CDR1 is LNHNV and CDR2 is YYDKDF (reference sequence).

CDR3 amino acids: CASSFSRVLSGTGELFF. The CDR3 DNA is TGTGCCAGCAGTTTCTCTCGGGTGCTCTCGGGCACCGGGGAGCTGTTTTTT. The J gene is TRBJ2-2, the V gene TRBV27; D not certain. Germline assignment: CDR1 MNHEY and CDR2 SMNVEV (reference sequence). The V gene lost 3 bases and the J gene lost 4 bases, with 18 bases spanning the gap. The CDR3 is 17 residues long.

The chain carries TRBV21-1 and TRBJ2-1; the tabulated D call, TRBD2, remains unverified against the DNA. TRBV21-1 is a recognized pseudogene. There are 17 residues in the CDR3. CDR3 region: CASSIGALAGSYNEQFF. The CDR3 nucleotides read TGTGCCAGCAGCATAGGGGCCTTAGCGGGGTCCTACAATGAGCAGTTCTTC.